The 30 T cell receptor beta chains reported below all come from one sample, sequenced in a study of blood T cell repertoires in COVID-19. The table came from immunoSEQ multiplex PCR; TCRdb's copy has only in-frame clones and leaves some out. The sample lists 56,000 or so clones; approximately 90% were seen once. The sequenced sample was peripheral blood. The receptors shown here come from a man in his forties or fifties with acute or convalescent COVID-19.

The CDR3 protein is CSAGTSGKQFF. CDR3 nucleotide sequence: TGCAGTGCAGGGACTAGCGGGAAGCAGTTCTTC. V gene TRBV20-1 combines with J gene TRBJ2-1; TRBD2 agrees at 13 bases. The CDR3 extends over 11 amino acids. V was pared by 6 bases and J by 11 bases, with 1 base of the junction left unmatched. Germline V gene lookup returns CDR1 DFQATT and CDR2 SNEGSKA (reference sequence).

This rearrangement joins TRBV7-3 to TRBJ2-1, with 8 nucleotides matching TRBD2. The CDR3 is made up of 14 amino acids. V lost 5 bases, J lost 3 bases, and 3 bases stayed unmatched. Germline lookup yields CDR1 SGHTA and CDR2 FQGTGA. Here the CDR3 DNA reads TGTGCCAGCAGCCCCGGGAGGGTCTACAATGAGCAGTTCTTC. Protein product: CASSPGRVYNEQFF.

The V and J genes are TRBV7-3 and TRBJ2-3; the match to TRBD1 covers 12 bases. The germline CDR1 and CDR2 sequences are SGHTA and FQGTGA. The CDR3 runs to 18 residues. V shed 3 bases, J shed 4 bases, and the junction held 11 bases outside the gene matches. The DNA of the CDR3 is TGTGCCAGCAGCTTTTCCGGGACCGGGACAGGGGGCGCAGATACGCAGTATTTT. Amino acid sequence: CASSFSGTGTGGADTQYF. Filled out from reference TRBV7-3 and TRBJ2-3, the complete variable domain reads GAGVSQTPSNKVTEKGKYVELRCDPISGHTALYWYRQSLGQGPEFLIYFQGTGAADDSGLPNDRFFAVRPEGSVSTLKIQRTERGDSAVYLCASSFSGTGTGGADTQYFGPGTRLTVL.

CDR3 amino acids: CASILGAGGTGELFF. The CDR3 DNA follows: TGCGCCAGCATCCTTGGCGCAGGGGGGACCGGGGAGCTGTTTTTT. The V call is TRBV5-1, the J call TRBJ2-2, with D possibly TRBD1 on 7 matching bases. Germline V gene data show CDR1 as SGHRS and CDR2 as YFSETQ. Trimming cost V 6 bases and J 5 bases, with 17 bases left between them. The CDR3 loop spans 15 amino acids.

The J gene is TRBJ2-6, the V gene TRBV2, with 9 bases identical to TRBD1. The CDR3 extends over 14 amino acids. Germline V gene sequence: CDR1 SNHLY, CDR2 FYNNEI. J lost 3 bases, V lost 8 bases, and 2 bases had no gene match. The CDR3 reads CASGQGIGANVLTF. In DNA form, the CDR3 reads TGTGCCAGCGGACAGGGGATTGGGGCCAACGTCCTGACTTTC.

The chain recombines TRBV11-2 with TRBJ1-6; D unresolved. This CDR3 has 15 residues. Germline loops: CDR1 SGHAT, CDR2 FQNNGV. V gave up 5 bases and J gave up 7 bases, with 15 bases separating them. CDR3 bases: TGTGCCAGCAGCCTAGCTGTGTCGGGGAATTCACCCCTCCACTTT. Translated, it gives CASSLAVSGNSPLHF.

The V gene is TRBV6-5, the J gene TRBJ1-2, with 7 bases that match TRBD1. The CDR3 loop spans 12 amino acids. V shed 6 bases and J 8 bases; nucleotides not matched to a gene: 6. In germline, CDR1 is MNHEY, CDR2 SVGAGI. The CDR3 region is CASSPGQLGYTF. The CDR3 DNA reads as TGTGCCAGCAGCCCGGGACAGTTAGGCTACACCTTC.

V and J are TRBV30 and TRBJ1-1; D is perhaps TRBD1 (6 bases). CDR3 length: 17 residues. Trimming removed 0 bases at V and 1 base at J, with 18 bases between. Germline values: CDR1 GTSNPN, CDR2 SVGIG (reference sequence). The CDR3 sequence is CAWSVLRGLEPNTEAFF. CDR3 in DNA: TGTGCCTGGAGTGTACTCAGGGGCCTGGAACCGAACACTGAAGCTTTCTTT.

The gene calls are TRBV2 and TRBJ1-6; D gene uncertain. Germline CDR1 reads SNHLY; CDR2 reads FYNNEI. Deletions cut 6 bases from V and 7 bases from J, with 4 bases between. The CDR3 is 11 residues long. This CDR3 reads CASRQNSPLHF. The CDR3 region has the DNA TGTGCCAGCAGGCAGAATTCACCCCTCCACTTT.

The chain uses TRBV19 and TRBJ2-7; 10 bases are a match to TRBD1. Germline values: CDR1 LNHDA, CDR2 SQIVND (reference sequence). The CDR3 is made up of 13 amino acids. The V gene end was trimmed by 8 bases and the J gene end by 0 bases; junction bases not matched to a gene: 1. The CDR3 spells CASRDRGSYEQYF. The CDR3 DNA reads TGTGCCAGTCGGGACAGGGGCTCCTACGAGCAGTACTTC.

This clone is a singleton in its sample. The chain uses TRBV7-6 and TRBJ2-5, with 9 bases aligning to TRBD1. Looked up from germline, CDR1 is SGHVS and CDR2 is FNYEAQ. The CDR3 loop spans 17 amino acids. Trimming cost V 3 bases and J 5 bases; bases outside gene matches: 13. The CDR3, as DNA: TGTGCCAGCAGCTTGTCAACAGGGGGCGGCCGTCATGAGACCCAGTACTTC. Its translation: CASSLSTGGGRHETQYF.

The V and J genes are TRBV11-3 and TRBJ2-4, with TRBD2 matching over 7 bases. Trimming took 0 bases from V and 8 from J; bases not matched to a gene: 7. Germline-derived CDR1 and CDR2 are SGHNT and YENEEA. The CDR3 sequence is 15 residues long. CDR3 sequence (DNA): TGTGCCAGCAGCTTAGAGGCGGGAGCGACGTACATTCAGTACTTC. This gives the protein CASSLEAGATYIQYF. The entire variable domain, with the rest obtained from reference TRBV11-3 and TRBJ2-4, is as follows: EAGVVQSPRYKIIEKKQPVAFWCNPISGHNTLYWYLQNLGQGPELLIRYENEEAVDDSQLPKDRFSAERLKGVDSTLKIQPAELGDSAVYLCASSLEAGATYIQYFGAGTRLSVL.

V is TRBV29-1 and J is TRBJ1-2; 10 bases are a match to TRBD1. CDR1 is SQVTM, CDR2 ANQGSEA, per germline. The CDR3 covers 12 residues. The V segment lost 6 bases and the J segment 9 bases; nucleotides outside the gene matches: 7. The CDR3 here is CSVDGTGVSYTF. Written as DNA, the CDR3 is TGCAGCGTCGATGGGACAGGGGTGAGCTACACCTTC.

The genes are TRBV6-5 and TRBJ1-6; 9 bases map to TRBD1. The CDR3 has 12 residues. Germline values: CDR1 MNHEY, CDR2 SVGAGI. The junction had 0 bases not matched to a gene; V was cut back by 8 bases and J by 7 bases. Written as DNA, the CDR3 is TGTGCCAGCGACAGGGGGAATTCACCCCTCCACTTT. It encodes CASDRGNSPLHF.

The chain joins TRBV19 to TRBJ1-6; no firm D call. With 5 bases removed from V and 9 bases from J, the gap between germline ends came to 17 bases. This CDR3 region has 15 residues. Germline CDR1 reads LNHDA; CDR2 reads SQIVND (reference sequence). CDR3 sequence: CASSANPSTGSPLHF. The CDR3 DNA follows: TGTGCCAGTAGTGCCAACCCGTCGACGGGTTCACCCCTCCACTTT.

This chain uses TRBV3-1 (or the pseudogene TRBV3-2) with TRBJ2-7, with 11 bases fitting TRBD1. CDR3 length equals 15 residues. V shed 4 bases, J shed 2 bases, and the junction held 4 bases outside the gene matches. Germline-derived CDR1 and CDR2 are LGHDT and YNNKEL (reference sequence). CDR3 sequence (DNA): TGTGCCAGCAGCCCCGGGACAGGGGGAGCCTACGAGCAGTACTTC. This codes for CASSPGTGGAYEQYF.

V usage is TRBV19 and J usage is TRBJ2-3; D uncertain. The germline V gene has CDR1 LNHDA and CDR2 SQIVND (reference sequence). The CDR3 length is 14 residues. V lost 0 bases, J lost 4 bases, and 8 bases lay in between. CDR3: CASSIDPTADTQYF. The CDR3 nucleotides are TGTGCCAGTAGTATAGATCCCACGGCAGATACGCAGTATTTT.

As DNA, the CDR3 is TGTGCCAGCAGTTTAGTCAGGTCACAGCAGTACTTC. Translation: CASSLVRSQQYF. V gene TRBV12-3 or TRBV12-4 combines with J gene TRBJ2-7; no firm D call. With 1 base removed from V and 8 bases from J, the gap between germline ends came to 9 bases. CDR3 length equals 12 residues.

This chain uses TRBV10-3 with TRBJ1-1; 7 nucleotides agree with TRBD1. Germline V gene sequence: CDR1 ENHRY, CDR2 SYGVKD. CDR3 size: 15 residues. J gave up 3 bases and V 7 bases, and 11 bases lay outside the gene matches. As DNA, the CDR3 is TGTGCCATCACGAATTCCGGGACAGCCGACACTGAAGCTTTCTTT. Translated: CAITNSGTADTEAFF.

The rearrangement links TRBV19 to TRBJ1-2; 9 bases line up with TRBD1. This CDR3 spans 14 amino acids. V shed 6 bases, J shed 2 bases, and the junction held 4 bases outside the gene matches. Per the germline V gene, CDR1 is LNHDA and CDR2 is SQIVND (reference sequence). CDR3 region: CASSRDRENYGYTF. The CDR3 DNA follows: TGTGCCAGTAGCCGGGACAGGGAGAACTATGGCTACACCTTC.

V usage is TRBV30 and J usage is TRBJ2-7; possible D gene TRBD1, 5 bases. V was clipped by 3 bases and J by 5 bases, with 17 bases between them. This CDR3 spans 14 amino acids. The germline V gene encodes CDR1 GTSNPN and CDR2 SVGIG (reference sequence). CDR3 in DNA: TGTGCCTGGAGCCTCCTCAGCCTGACAGACGAGCAGTACTTC. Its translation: CAWSLLSLTDEQYF.

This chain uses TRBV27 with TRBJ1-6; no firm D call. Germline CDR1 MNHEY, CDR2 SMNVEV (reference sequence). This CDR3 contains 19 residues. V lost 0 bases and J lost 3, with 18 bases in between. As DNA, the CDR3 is TGTGCCAGCAGTTTATCCAGTTCCCTTAGAGAGGTCTATAATTCACCCCTCCACTTT. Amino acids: CASSLSSSLREVYNSPLHF.

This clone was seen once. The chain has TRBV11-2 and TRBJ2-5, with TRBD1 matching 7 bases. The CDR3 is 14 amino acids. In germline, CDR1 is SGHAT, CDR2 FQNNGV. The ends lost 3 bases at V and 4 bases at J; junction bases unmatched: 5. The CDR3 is CASSFQPGGETQYF. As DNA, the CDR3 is TGTGCCAGCAGCTTTCAGCCAGGGGGAGAGACCCAGTACTTC.

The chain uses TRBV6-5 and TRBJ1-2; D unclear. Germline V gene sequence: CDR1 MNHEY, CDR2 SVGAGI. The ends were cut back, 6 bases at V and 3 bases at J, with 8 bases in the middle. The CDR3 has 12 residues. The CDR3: CASSRRDYGYTF. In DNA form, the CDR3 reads TGTGCCAGCAGCCGACGGGACTATGGCTACACCTTC.

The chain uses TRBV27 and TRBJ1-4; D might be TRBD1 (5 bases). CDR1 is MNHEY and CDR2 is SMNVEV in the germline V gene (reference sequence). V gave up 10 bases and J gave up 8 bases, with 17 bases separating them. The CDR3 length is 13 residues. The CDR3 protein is CATGDYKGEKLFF. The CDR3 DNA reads TGTGCCACCGGGGACTACAAGGGGGAAAAACTGTTTTTT.

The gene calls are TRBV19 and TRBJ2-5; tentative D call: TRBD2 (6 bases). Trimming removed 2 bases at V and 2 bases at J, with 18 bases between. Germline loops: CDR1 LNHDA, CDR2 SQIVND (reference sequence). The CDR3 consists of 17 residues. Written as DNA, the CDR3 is TGTGCCAGTAGTATAAGGGTGGGGACTCGCGGTCAAGAGACCCAGTACTTC. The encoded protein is CASSIRVGTRGQETQYF.

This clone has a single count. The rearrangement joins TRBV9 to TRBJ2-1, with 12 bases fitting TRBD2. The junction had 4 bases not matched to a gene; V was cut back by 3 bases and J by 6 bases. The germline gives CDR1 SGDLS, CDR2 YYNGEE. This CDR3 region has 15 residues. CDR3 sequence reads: CASSEGLAGSNEQFF. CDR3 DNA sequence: TGTGCCAGCAGCGAGGGACTAGCGGGCAGCAATGAGCAGTTCTTC.

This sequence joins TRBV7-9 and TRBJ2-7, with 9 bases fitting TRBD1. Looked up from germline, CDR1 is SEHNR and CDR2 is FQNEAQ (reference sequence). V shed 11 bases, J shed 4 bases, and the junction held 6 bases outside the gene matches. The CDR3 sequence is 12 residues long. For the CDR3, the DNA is TGTGCCTCACAGGGGGCTTTATACGAGCAGTACTTC. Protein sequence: CASQGALYEQYF.

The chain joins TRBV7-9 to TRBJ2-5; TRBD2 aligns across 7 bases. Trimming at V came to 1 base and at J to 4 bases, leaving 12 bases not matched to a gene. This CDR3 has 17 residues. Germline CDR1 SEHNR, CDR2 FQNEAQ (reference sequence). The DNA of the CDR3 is TGTGCCAGCAGCTTAGGGCGGGGGAGCCCCGGGAGAGAGACCCAGTACTTC. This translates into CASSLGRGSPGRETQYF.

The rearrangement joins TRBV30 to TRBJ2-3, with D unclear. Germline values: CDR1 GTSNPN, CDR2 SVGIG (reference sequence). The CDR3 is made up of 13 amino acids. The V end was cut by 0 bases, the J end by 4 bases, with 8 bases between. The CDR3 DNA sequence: TGTGCCTGGAGTGTGAGGAGCGCAGATACGCAGTATTTT. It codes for CAWSVRSADTQYF.